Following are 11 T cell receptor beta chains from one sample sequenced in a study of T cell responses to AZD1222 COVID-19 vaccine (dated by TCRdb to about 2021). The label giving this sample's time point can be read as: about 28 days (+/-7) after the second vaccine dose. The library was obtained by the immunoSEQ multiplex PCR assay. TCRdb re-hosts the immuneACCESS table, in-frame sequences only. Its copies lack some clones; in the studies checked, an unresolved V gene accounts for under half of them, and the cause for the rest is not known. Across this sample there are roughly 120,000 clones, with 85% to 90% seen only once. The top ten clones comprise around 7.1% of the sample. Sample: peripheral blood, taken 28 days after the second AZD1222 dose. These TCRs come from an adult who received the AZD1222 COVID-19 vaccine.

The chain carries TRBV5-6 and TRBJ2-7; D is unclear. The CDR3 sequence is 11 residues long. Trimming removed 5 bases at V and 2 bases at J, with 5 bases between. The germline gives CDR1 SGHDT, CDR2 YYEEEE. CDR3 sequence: CASSRTYEQYF. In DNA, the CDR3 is TGTGCCAGCAGTCGGACCTACGAGCAGTACTTC.

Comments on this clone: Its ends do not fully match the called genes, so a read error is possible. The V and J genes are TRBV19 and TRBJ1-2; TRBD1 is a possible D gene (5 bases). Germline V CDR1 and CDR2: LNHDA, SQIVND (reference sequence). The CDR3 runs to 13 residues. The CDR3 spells CASSSGQARVSIF. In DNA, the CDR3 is TGTGCCAGTAGTTCAGGACAAGCCCGAGTTTCTATCTTC.

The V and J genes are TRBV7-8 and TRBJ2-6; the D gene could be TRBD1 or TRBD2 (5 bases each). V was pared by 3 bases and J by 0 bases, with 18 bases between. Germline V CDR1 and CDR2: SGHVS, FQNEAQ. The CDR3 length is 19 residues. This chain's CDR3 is CASSFLGRGSSSGANVLTF. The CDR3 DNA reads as TGTGCCAGCAGCTTTCTGGGCCGGGGCAGCAGCTCTGGGGCCAACGTCCTGACTTTC. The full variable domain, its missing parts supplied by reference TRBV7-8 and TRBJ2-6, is GAGVSQSPRYKVAKRGQDVALRCDPISGHVSLFWYQQALGQGPEFLTYFQNEAQLDKSGLPSDRFFAERPEGSVSTLKIQRTQQEDSAVYLCASSFLGRGSSSGANVLTFGAGSRLTVL.

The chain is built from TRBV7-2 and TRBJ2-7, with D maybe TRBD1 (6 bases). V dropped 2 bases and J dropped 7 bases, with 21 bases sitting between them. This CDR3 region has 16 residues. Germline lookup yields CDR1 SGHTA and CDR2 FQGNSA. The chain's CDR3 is CASSLRYRALTWEQYF. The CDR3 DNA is TGTGCCAGCAGCTTAAGGTACAGGGCCTTAACTTGGGAGCAGTACTTC.

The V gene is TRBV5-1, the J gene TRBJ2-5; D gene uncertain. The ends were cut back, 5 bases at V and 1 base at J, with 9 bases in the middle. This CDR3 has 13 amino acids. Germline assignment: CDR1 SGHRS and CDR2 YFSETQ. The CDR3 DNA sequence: TGCGCCAGCAGTCGTACAATCCAAGAGACCCAGTACTTC. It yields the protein CASSRTIQETQYF.

The CDR3 region has the DNA TGTGCCAGCAGCGTAGTCGGACAGGGATTAAAGACCCAGTACTTC. Amino acids: CASSVVGQGLKTQYF. This chain connects TRBV9 to TRBJ2-5; 8 bases are shared with TRBD1. V shed 0 bases and J 6 bases; nucleotides not matched to a gene: 7. Per the germline V gene, CDR1 is SGDLS and CDR2 is YYNGEE. The CDR3 sequence is 15 residues long.

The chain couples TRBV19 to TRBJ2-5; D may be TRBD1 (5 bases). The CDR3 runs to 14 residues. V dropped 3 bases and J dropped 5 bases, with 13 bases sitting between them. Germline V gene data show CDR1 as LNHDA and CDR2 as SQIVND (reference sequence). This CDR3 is CASSIMKGRETQYF. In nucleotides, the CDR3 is TGTGCCAGTAGTATCATGAAGGGGCGGGAGACCCAGTACTTC. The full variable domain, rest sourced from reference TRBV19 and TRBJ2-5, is DGGITQSPKYLFRKEGQNVTLSCEQNLNHDAMYWYRQDPGQGLRLIYYSQIVNDFQKGDIAEGYSVSREKKESFPLTVTSAQKNPTAFYLCASSIMKGRETQYFGPGTRLLVL.

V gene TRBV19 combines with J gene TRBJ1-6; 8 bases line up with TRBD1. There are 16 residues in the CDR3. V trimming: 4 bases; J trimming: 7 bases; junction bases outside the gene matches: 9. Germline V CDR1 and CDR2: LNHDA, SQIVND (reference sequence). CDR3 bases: TGTGCCAGTAGTAAGCCGCGGACAGGGAACAATTCACCCCTCCACTTT. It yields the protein CASSKPRTGNNSPLHF.

The CDR3 sequence: CASTSGYNSPLHF. As DNA, the CDR3 is TGTGCCAGCACGTCGGGGTATAATTCACCCCTCCACTTT. The chain has TRBV7-9 and TRBJ1-6; D gene ambiguous. The V gene lost 7 bases and the J gene lost 4 bases, with 8 bases spanning the gap. The germline gives CDR1 SEHNR, CDR2 FQNEAQ (reference sequence). The CDR3 covers 13 residues.

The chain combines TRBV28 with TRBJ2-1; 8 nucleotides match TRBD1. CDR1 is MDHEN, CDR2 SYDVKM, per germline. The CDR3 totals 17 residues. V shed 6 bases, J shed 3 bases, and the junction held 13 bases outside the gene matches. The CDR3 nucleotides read TGTGCCAGCAGCCTCCCCCGACAGGGGATTTACTACAATGAGCAGTTCTTC. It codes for CASSLPRQGIYYNEQFF.

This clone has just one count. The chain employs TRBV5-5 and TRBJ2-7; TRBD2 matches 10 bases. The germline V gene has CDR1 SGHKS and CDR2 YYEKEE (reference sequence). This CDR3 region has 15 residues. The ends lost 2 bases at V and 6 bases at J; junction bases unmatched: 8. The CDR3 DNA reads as TGTGCCAGCAGCTTAGAGCGGGAGGGCCGAGGCGAGCAGTACTTC. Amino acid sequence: CASSLEREGRGEQYF.